One T cell receptor delta chain is described in this entry. The data stem from a study of gamma-delta T cells after stem cell transplantation. There are 15 residues in the CDR3. The junction had 7 bases not matched to a gene; V was cut back by 3 bases and J by 4 bases. Germline V gives CDR1 GEAIGNYY, CDR2 EKD. TCRdb ran CATT on the RT-PCR reads. The sample contains about 1,900 delta-chain clones, about 15% of which appear only once. Sequences were obtained from gamma-delta T cells. This chain links TRDV2 with TRDJ1; 10 bases are a match to TRDD3. The sequence came from a human donor. It is not recorded whose cells these are; they may come from a transplant donor. The CDR3 bases are TGTGCCTGTGACGCGCTGGGGGATAAAAACGATAAACTCATCTTT. Translation gives CACDALGDKNDKLIF.